This T cell receptor (beta chain) was identified during a study of early T cells in non-severe SARS-CoV-2 infection. This CDR3 is 14 amino acids long. The V and J ends lost 5 bases and 6 bases, in that order; junction bases with no gene match: 4. The germline gives CDR1 ENHRY, CDR2 SYGVKD. In the library, individual cDNA molecules carried attached unique molecular identifiers. TCRdb redid the calling of the 5' RACE reads with MiXCR, one entry per CDR3 protein. Of 60,000 to 90,000 distinct CDR3 sequences in the sample, over 9% are singletons; the top ten hold 4.5% to 5%. The sample taken for sequencing was whole blood. The origin of this receptor is an adult who was a healthcare worker with PCR-confirmed SARS-CoV-2 infection or an uninfected control (not recorded which). This rearrangement joins TRBV10-3 to TRBJ1-2; TRBD1 aligns across 12 bases. The CDR3 region has the DNA TGTGCCATCAGTCCCGGGACAGGGGGCCATGGCTACACCTTC. Protein: CAISPGTGGHGYTF.